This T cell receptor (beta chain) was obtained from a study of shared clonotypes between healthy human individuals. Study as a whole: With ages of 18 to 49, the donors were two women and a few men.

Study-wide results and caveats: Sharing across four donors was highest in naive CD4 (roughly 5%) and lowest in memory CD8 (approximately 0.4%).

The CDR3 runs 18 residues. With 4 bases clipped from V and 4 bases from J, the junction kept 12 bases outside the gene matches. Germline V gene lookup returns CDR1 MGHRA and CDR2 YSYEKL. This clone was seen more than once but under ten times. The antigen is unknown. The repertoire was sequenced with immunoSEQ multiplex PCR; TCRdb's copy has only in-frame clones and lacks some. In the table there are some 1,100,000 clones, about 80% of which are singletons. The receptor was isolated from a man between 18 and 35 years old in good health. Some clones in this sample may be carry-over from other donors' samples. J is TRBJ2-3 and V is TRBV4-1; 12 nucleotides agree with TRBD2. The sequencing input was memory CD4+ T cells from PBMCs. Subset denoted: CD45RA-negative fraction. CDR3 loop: CASSRLGRLAGASDTQYF. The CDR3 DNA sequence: TGCGCCAGCAGCCGTTTAGGAAGACTAGCGGGAGCATCAGATACGCAGTATTTT.